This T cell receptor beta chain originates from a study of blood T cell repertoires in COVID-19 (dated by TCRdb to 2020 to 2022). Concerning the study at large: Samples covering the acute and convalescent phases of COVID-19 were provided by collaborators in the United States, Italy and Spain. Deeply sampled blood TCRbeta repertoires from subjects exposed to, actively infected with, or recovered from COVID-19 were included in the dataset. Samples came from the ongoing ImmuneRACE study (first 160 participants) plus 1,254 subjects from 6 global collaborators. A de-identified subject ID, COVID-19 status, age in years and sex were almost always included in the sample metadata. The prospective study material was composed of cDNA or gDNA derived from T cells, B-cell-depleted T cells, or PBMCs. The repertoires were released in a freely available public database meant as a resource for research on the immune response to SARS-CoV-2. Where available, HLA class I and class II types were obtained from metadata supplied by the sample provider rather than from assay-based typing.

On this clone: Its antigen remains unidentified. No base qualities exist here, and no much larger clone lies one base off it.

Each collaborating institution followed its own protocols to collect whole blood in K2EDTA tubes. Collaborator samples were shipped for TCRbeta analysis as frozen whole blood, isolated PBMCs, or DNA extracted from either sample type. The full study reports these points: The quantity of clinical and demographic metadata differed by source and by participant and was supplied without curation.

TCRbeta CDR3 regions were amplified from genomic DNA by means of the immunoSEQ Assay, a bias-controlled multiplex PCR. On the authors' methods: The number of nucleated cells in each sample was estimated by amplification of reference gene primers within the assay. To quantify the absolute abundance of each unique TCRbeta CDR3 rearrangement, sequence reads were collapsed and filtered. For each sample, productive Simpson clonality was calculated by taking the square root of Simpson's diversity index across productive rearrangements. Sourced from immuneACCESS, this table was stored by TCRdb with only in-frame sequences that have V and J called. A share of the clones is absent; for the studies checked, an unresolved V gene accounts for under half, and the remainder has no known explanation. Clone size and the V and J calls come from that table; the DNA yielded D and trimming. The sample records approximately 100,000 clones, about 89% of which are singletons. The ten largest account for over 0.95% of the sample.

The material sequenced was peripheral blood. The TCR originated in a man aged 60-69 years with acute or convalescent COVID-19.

At the DNA level, the sequence is TGCAGCGCGGCCTCCTTCAGGGGGCGCGACACTGAAGCTTTCTTT. Its protein is CSAASFRGRDTEAFF. In this chain, TRBV29-1 is recombined with TRBJ1-1, with 8 middle bases fitting TRBD1. Based on the germline V gene, the CDR1 and CDR2 sequences are SQVTM and ANQGSEA. Spanning cysteine to phenylalanine, the CDR3 consists of 15 amino acids. Here the CDR3 DNA is all that survives: 45 bases in frame from base 1. V ends up 7 bases short and J 3 bases short, with an unmatched junction base count of 13.